The 20 T cell receptor beta chains reported below all come from one sample, sequenced in a study of blood T cell repertoires in COVID-19. Profiled with immunoSEQ multiplex PCR; TCRdb holds only in-frame clones, not every one. The repertoire includes about 150,000 clones, 78% of them detected once, and 1.5% to 2% sits in the top ten. Sequencing was done on a sample of peripheral blood. These receptors originate from a man older than 75 with acute or convalescent COVID-19.

The V and J genes are TRBV30 and TRBJ1-2; weak D call: TRBD1 (6 bases). Germline-derived CDR1 and CDR2 are GTSNPN and SVGIG (reference sequence). This CDR3 is 13 amino acids long. V dropped 3 bases and J dropped 7 bases, with 15 bases sitting between them. CDR3 nucleotide sequence: TGTGCCTGGAGGGAACAGGGAGATGGTGGCTACACCTTC. It codes for CAWREQGDGGYTF.

This chain joins TRBV6-5 and TRBJ1-2; D is unresolved. This CDR3 region has 15 residues. The germline V gene has CDR1 MNHEY and CDR2 SVGAGI. V shed 0 bases and J shed 4 bases, with 12 bases lying between them. DNA for the CDR3: TGTGCCAGCAGTTACTCGATGACAAGGATCTATGGCTACACCTTC. This sequence encodes CASSYSMTRIYGYTF.

J is TRBJ2-2 and V is TRBV5-1, with a weak D call TRBD1 (6 bases). The CDR3 covers 14 residues. V shed 1 base and J shed 8 bases, with 12 bases lying between them. Germline V gene lookup returns CDR1 SGHRS and CDR2 YFSETQ. This CDR3 reads CASSLTGLPGELFF. DNA for the CDR3: TGCGCCAGCAGCTTGACAGGGCTTCCAGGGGAGCTGTTTTTT.

The V call is TRBV7-8, the J call TRBJ1-4, with 8 bases fitting TRBD1. The CDR3 totals 15 residues. Germline CDR1 is SGHVS and CDR2 is FQNEAQ. V shed 4 bases, J shed 3 bases, and the junction held 4 bases outside the gene matches. The CDR3 is CASSWGTGANEKLFF. In DNA form, the CDR3 reads TGTGCCAGCAGCTGGGGGACAGGAGCTAATGAAAAACTGTTTTTT.

Of note for this clone: Different DNA sequences within this sample yield the same CDR3. V usage is TRBV3-1 (or the pseudogene TRBV3-2) and J usage is TRBJ1-1; D gene uncertain. Trimming cost V 1 base and J 1 base, with 4 bases left between them. Germline V gene sequence: CDR1 LGHDT, CDR2 YNNKEL (reference sequence). The CDR3 totals 13 residues. CDR3 in amino acids: CASSQARNTEAFF. The CDR3 nucleotides are TGTGCCAGCAGCCAAGCCCGGAACACTGAAGCTTTCTTT.

This clone was observed a few times. The chain combines TRBV4-1 with TRBJ1-2, with 7 bases identical to TRBD1. CDR3 length equals 16 residues. V shed 5 bases and J 3 bases; nucleotides not matched to a gene: 12. Germline V gene sequence: CDR1 MGHRA, CDR2 YSYEKL. Here the CDR3 reads CASSTGTARRHYGYTF. The CDR3 coding sequence is TGCGCCAGCAGCACTGGGACAGCTCGAAGACACTATGGCTACACCTTC.

J is TRBJ1-2 and V is TRBV6-5, with 12 bases that match TRBD1. This CDR3 has 16 amino acids. Looked up from germline, CDR1 is MNHEY and CDR2 is SVGAGI. The V gene end was trimmed by 0 bases and the J gene end by 7 bases; junction bases not matched to a gene: 6. The CDR3 region has the DNA TGTGCCAGCAGTTACTCCGGGACAGGGGGCGCGGCTGGCTACACCTTC. As protein: CASSYSGTGGAAGYTF.

Many counts were recorded for this clone. The chain recombines TRBV19 with TRBJ1-1, with D uncertain. Trimming cost V 1 base and J 1 base, with 4 bases left between them. Germline V gene sequence: CDR1 LNHDA, CDR2 SQIVND (reference sequence). This CDR3 is built from 13 residues. As DNA, the CDR3 is TGTGCCAGTAGTATAGTACAGAACACTGAAGCTTTCTTT. The encoded protein is CASSIVQNTEAFF.

This clone was observed once. This specimen includes other DNA sequences encoding the same CDR3. V is TRBV6-5 and J is TRBJ1-6; maybe TRBD1 (6 bases). V was clipped by 2 bases and J by 3 bases, with 11 bases between them. The V gene's germline CDR1 is MNHEY and CDR2 SVGAGI. This CDR3 spans 16 amino acids. The DNA of the CDR3 is TGTGCCAGCAGTTACGCAGGACAGAGCTATAATTCACCCCTCCACTTT. Translating it yields CASSYAGQSYNSPLHF.

This clone was seen only once. The V gene is TRBV6-5, the J gene TRBJ1-2, with D possibly TRBD1 on 5 matching bases. V gave up 2 bases and J gave up 6 bases, with 13 bases separating them. Looked up from germline, CDR1 is MNHEY and CDR2 is SVGAGI. There are 14 residues in the CDR3. CDR3 in amino acids: CASSYSGASDGYTF. CDR3 nucleotides: TGTGCCAGCAGTTACAGCGGGGCTAGCGATGGCTACACCTTC.

DNA of the CDR3: TGTGCCAGCAGTCTGAGGACTAGCGGGGGGGCGCGTGGCACCGGGGAGCTGTTTTTT. Residues: CASSLRTSGGARGTGELFF. This chain uses TRBV2 with TRBJ2-2; 15 bases map to TRBD2. This CDR3 contains 19 residues. Germline trimming cut 5 bases from V and 4 bases from J; bases unmatched to any gene: 11. Germline V gene sequence: CDR1 SNHLY, CDR2 FYNNEI.

The V and J genes are TRBV7-8 and TRBJ2-2; a weak D match, TRBD1 (6 bases). CDR3 length: 13 residues. V was pared by 5 bases and J by 6 bases, with 10 bases between. Per the germline V gene, CDR1 is SGHVS and CDR2 is FQNEAQ. CDR3 DNA sequence: TGTGCCAGCAGCCGTCCAGGGGCCGGGGAGCTGTTTTTT. Protein sequence: CASSRPGAGELFF.

J is TRBJ2-7 and V is TRBV5-1; TRBD1 matches at 9 bases. With V trimmed by 3 bases and J by 3 bases, 4 bases remained unmatched. The CDR3 is 14 amino acids. Germline V gene sequence: CDR1 SGHRS, CDR2 YFSETQ. The CDR3 here is CASSSGQGGYEQYF. The CDR3 DNA follows: TGCGCCAGCAGCTCGGGACAGGGCGGCTACGAGCAGTACTTC.

V gene TRBV6-5 combines with J gene TRBJ1-2; TRBD1 might be the D (6 bases). Germline CDR1 reads MNHEY; CDR2 reads SVGAGI. Trimming pared 6 bases from V and 0 bases from J, leaving 14 bases between. CDR3 length equals 15 residues. CDR3 coding DNA: TGTGCCAGCAGCCAAACAGGGATAACTAACTATGGCTACACCTTC. Protein product: CASSQTGITNYGYTF.

This chain uses TRBV20-1 with TRBJ2-5, with 10 bases aligning to TRBD2. With 3 bases clipped from V and 4 bases from J, the junction kept 8 bases outside the gene matches. The germline V gene has CDR1 DFQATT and CDR2 SNEGSKA (reference sequence). This CDR3 is 15 amino acids long. CDR3 sequence: CSASIAGGPLETQYF. CDR3 DNA sequence: TGCAGTGCTAGTATAGCGGGGGGCCCCCTAGAGACCCAGTACTTC.

The V call is TRBV11-3, the J call TRBJ1-5; 7 nucleotides match TRBD1. The V and J ends lost 4 bases and 6 bases, in that order; junction bases with no gene match: 15. This CDR3 contains 17 residues. In germline, CDR1 is SGHNT, CDR2 YENEEA. The CDR3 nucleotides read TGTGCCAGCAGCTCCCGCCGCCGAGACAGGGACGGTCAGCCCCAGCATTTT. This encodes CASSSRRRDRDGQPQHF.

The V gene is TRBV20-1, the J gene TRBJ2-3; 16 bases match TRBD2. After removal of 8 bases from V and 14 bases from J, the junction contained 10 bases not matched to a gene. The CDR3 runs 13 residues. The germline V gene has CDR1 DFQATT and CDR2 SNEGSKA (reference sequence). The CDR3 bases are TGCAGTACCAGTGGGACTAGCGGGGGGGCGAGGTATTTT. Protein sequence: CSTSGTSGGARYF.

The chain has TRBV5-4 and TRBJ1-1; tentative D call: TRBD1 (5 bases). The V end lost 0 bases, the J end lost 3 bases, and 12 bases lay between the germline ends. Germline CDR1 and CDR2: SGHNT and YYREEE (reference sequence). This CDR3 comprises 15 residues. CDR3 sequence (DNA): TGTGCCAGCAGCTTGGGGTCGGGGGGACACACTGAAGCTTTCTTT. This codes for CASSLGSGGHTEAFF.

This sequence joins TRBV5-1 and TRBJ1-4; 8 nucleotides match TRBD1. Germline V gene sequence: CDR1 SGHRS, CDR2 YFSETQ. The V and J ends lost 3 bases and 7 bases, in that order; junction bases with no gene match: 8. The length of the CDR3 is 15 residues. The CDR3 DNA sequence: TGCGCCAGCAGCTCTGGACAGGGAGGTGGTGAAAAACTGTTTTTT. Its protein is CASSSGQGGGEKLFF. Filled out from reference TRBV5-1 and TRBJ1-4, the complete variable domain reads KAGVTQTPRYLIKTRGQQVTLSCSPISGHRSVSWYQQTPGQGLQFLFEYFSETQRNKGNFPGRFSGRQFSNSRSEMNVSTLELGDSALYLCASSSGQGGGEKLFFGSGTQLSVL.

The genes are TRBV11-2 and TRBJ2-5; 10 bases are a match to TRBD1. The CDR3 totals 15 residues. Per the germline V gene, CDR1 is SGHAT and CDR2 is FQNNGV. V shed 1 base and J 1 base; nucleotides not matched to a gene: 0. In DNA, the CDR3 is TGTGCCAGCAGCTTAGGACAGGGGGCCCAAGAGACCCAGTACTTC. Translation: CASSLGQGAQETQYF.